This T cell receptor beta chain was captured by sequencing in a study of identical twins. This CDR3 spans 15 amino acids. CDR1 and CDR2 (germline): LGHDT, YNNKEL (reference sequence). Trimming stripped 4 bases from V and 0 bases from J, with 12 bases between. It was template switching that added a universal primer site, and there were unique molecular identifiers on the cDNA. One entry per CDR3 protein results from TCRdb running MiXCR on the 5' RACE reads. The table lists some 250,000 distinct CDR3 sequences, about 12% of them singletons, with about 4.1% in the top ten. Study-level findings and limits: Fewer insertions were carried by abundant cord blood beta clonotypes, but none was seen in memory repertoires.

This clonotype occurred a few times. Antigen unknown. These sequences were also reported in another study, on yellow fever vaccine responses in identical twins. Turning to that study: It has been reported that, in twins, the vaccine T cell response seemed partly convergent and partly personalized.

V gene TRBV3-1 combines with J gene TRBJ1-1, with D maybe TRBD1 (5 bases). Source material: memory (CD45RO+) T cells sorted from blood. The source of this sequence is a woman aged 18-30 years in good health. CDR3 sequence reads: CASSRAGKLNTEAFF. CDR3 coding DNA: TGTGCCAGCAGCCGGGCAGGGAAATTGAACACTGAAGCTTTCTTT.